What follows describes a single T cell receptor (beta chain). This clonotype came up many times. Its antigen remains unidentified. There are no base qualities to consult, and no much larger clone falls within one base. This specimen belongs to a study of CD8 T cells in ankylosing spondylitis (dated by TCRdb to about 2017). Regarding the study in general: To find TCR variants linked to disease, the study profiled T cell receptor beta repertoires in ankylosing spondylitis patients and healthy donors. The whole study cohort included 85 to 120 healthy donors and about two dozen ankylosing spondylitis patients. Peripheral blood was sampled, and synovial fluid was also collected from ankylosing spondylitis patients. Points the paper makes about the study in general: The disease-linked clones were reported to be significantly enriched in matched synovial fluid samples from ankylosing spondylitis patients. Some motif variants were previously reported in synovial fluid and blood of reactive arthritis patients, suggesting common disease-initiation mechanisms. Blood from ankylosing spondylitis patients appeared to be characterized by a TCR beta motif composed of roughly 8 highly homologous amino acid variants. A CD8+ phenotype was shown by the disease-linked clones, which were found at relatively low frequencies in peripheral blood.

The cysteine opens and the phenylalanine closes a CDR3 of 14 amino acids. Just CDR3 DNA is preserved here, 42 bases in frame from base 1. V trim: 5 bases; J trim: 3 bases; unmatched bases: 6. The CDR1 and CDR2 encoded by the germline V gene are SGHTA and FQGNSA. TCRdb records Illumina HiSeq 2500 as the sequencer. Quantitative 5'-RACE with molecular barcodes was the method used to prepare the TCR beta libraries. The published analysis was carried out like this. To identify disease-linked TCR variants, a new computational method was used, one built on a probabilistic model of VDJ rearrangement. Starting from the raw public reads, TCRdb applied fastp trimming at Q25, assembled clones with MiXCR and retained in-frame beta chains. Each record represents a unique CDR3 protein, reported with the most common genes and DNA among its rows. The V and J calls and clone size are TCRdb's, not the authors'. The sample records around 890,000 distinct CDR3 sequences, 12% of which are singletons. Jointly, the top ten make up under 0.6% of the sample.

The sequencing input was blood, either unsorted or a sorted T cell fraction (not recorded which). Recombination joined TRBV7-2 with TRBJ2-7, with TRBD1 matching 8 junction bases. This clonotype originated in a male donor with ankylosing spondylitis. In nucleotides, the sequence is TGTGCCAGCAGCCCCGGACAGGGACGCTACGAGCAGTACTTC. Its translation reads: CASSPGQGRYEQYF.